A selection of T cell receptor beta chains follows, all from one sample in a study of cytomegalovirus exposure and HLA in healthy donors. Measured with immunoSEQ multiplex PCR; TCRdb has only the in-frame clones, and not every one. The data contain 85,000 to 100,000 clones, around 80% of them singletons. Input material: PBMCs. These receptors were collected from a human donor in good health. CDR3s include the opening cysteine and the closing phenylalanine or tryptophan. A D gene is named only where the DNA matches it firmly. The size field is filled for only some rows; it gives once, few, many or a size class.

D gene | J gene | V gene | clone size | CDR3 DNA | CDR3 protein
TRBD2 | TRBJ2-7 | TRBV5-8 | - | TGTGCCAGCAGCCCTCGGAGCGGGAGGCTCCCCTACGAGCAGTACTTC | CASSPRSGRLPYEQYF
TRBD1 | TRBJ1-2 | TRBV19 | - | TGTGCCAGTAGTCCCTGGGACAGACCGACCCATGGCTACACCTTC | CASSPWDRPTHGYTF
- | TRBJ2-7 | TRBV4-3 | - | TGCGCCAGCAGCCATTCTCTTCAGGTGGCTAACGAGCAGTACTTC | CASSHSLQVANEQYF
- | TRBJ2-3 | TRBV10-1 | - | TGCGCCAGCAGTCCCGGAGGCACAGATACGCAGTATTTT | CASSPGGTDTQYF
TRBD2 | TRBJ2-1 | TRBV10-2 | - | TGCGCCAGCAGTTTAACGGGGGGGCATCACAATGAGCAGTTCTTC | CASSLTGGHHNEQFF
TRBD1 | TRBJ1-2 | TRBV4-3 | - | TGCGCCAGCAGCCAAACGACCGGGACAGCGAATGGCTACACCTTC | CASSQTTGTANGYTF
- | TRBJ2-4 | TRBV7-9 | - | TGTGCCAGCAGCTGGGGAGCAGGTCTGGCCAAAAACATTCAGTACTTC | CASSWGAGLAKNIQYF
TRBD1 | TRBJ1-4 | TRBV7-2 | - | TGTGCCAGCAGCCCCGGGCAGGGGGTGAATGAAAAACTGTTTTTT | CASSPGQGVNEKLFF
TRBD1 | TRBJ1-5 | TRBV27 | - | TGTGCCAGCAGTTTTAGGCCACGGGGACAGGGAAATCAGCCCCAGCATTTT | CASSFRPRGQGNQPQHF
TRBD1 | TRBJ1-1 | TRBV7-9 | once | TGTGCCAGCAGCTTAGCGCACGGGACAGGGGGAGCTGAAGCTTTCTTT | CASSLAHGTGGAEAFF
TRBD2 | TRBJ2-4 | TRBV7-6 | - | TGTGCCAGCAGCCCTGGACTAGCGGGGGGGCGAGGAAACATTCAGTACTTC | CASSPGLAGGRGNIQYF
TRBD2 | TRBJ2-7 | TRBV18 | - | TGTGCCAGCTCACCACCGCTAGCGGGAGTGTTAGGGGGCGAGCAGTACTTC | CASSPPLAGVLGGEQYF
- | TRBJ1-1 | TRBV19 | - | TGTGCCAGTAGTGCGGGGAACCCAAACACTGAAGCTTTCTTT | CASSAGNPNTEAFF
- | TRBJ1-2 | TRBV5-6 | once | TGTGCCAGCAGCCGCGTACGACATGCTGGCTACACCTTC | CASSRVRHAGYTF
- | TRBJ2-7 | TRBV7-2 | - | TGTGCCAGCAGCTCCCGGGGTTCCTACGAGCAGTACTTC | CASSSRGSYEQYF
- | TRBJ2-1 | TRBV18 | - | TGTGCCAGCTCACCACCCACTAGGGCCGGCTCCTACAATGAGCAGTTCTTC | CASSPPTRAGSYNEQFF
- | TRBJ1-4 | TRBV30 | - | TGTGCCTGGTCTTCTGGAAGGAGTGAAAAACTGTTTTTT | CAWSSGRSEKLFF
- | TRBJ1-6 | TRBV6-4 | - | TGTGCCAGCAGTGCAGGGGAGGGCAATTCACCCCTCCACTTT | CASSAGEGNSPLHF
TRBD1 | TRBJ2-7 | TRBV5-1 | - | TGCGCCAGCAGCTTGGCCGCAGGGGGCTACGAGCAGTACTTC | CASSLAAGGYEQYF
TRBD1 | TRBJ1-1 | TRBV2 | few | TGTGCCAGCACCTGGACAGGGGGATTAACGGGCGCTTTCTTT | CASTWTGGLTGAFF
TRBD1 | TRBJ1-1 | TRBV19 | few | TGTGCCAGTAGTATAGCGGGCAGGGGGCCCTACACTGAAGCTTTCTTT | CASSIAGRGPYTEAFF
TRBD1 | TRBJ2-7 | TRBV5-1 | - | TGCGCCAGCAGCTTGGATTTTCGGGACAGGCGCCCCTACGAGCAGTACTTC | CASSLDFRDRRPYEQYF
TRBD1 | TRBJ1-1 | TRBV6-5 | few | TGTGCCACGCGCCGGACAGGGGGCGAGACTGAAGCTTTCTTT | CATRRTGGETEAFF
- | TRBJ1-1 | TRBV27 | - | TGTGCCAGCAGTTTATCTCGCCCTGGTAGGACTGAGGCTTTCTTT | CASSLSRPGRTEAFF